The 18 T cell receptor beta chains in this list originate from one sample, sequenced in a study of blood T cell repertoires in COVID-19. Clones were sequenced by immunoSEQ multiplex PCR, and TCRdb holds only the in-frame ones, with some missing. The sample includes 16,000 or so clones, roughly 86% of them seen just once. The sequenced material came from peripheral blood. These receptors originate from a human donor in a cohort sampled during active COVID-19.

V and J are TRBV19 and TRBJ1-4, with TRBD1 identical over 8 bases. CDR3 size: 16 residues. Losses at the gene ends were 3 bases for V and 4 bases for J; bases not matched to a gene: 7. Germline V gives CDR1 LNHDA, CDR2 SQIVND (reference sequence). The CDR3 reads CASSIAGQVVNEKLFF. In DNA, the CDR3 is TGTGCCAGTAGTATTGCGGGACAGGTGGTTAATGAAAAACTGTTTTTT.

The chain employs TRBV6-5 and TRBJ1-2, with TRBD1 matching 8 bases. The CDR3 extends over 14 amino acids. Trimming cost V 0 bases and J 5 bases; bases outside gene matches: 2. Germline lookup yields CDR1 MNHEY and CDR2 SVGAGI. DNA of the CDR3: TGTGCCAGCAGTTACTCGAACAGGGGGTATGGCTACACCTTC. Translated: CASSYSNRGYGYTF.

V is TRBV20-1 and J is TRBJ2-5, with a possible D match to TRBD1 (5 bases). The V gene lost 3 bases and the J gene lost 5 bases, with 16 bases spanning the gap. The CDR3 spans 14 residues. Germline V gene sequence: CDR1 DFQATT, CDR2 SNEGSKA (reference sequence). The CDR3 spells CSASIVRVVETQYF. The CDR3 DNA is TGCAGTGCTAGTATAGTCAGGGTGGTCGAGACCCAGTACTTC.

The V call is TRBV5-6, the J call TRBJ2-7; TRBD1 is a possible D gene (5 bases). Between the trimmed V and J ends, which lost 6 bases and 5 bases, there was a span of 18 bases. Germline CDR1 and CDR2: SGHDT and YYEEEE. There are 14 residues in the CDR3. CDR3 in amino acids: CASTIGTGWHEQYF. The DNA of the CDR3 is TGTGCCAGCACTATCGGTACAGGTTGGCACGAGCAGTACTTC.

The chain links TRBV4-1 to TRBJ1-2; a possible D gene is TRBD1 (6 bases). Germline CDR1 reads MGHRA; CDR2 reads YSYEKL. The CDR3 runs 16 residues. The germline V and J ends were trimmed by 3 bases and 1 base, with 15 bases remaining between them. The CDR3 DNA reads TGCGCCAGCAGCCATCCGGGACACCTCCGTAACTATGGCTACACCTTC. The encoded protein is CASSHPGHLRNYGYTF.

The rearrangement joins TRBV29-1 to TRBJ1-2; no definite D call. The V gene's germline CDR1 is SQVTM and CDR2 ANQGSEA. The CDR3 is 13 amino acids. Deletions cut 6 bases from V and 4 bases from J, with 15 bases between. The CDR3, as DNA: TGCAGCGTCTACAGAGTGGGCCGCTATGGCTACACCTTC. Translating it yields CSVYRVGRYGYTF.

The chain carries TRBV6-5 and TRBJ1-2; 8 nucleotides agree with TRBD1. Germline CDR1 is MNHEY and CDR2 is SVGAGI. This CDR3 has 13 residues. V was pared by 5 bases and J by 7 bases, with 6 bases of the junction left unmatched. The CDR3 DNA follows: TGTGCCAGCAGTATAACAGGGGGGGGTGGCTACACCTTC. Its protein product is CASSITGGGGYTF.

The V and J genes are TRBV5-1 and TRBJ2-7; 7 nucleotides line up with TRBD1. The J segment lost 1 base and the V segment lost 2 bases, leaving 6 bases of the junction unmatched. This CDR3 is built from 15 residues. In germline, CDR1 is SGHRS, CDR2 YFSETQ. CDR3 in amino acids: CASSFGQANSYEQYF. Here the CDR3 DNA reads TGCGCCAGCAGCTTTGGACAGGCAAATTCCTACGAGCAGTACTTC.

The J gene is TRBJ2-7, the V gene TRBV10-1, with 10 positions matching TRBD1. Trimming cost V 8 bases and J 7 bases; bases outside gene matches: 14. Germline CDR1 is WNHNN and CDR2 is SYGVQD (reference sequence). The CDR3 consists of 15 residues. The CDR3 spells CASLPTGTGAGEQYF. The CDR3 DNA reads TGCGCCAGCCTACCCACTGGGACAGGGGCCGGGGAGCAGTACTTC.

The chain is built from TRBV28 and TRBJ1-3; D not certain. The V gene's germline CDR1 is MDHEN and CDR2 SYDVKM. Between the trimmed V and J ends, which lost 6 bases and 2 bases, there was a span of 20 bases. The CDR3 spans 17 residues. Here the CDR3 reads CASSLNLDTPTGNTIYF. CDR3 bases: TGTGCCAGCAGCCTCAACTTAGACACTCCAACTGGAAACACCATATATTTT.

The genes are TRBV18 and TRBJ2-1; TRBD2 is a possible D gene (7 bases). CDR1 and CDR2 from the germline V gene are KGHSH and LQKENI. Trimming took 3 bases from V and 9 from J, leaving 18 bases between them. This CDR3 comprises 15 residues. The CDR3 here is CASSPPRGPQGEQFF. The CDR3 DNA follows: TGTGCCAGCTCACCTCCGCGGGGGCCCCAGGGTGAGCAGTTCTTC.

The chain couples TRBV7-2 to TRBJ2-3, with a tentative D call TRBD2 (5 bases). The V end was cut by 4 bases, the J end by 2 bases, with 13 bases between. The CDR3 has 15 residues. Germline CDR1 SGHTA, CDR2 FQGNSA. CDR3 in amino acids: CASSSQRGITDTQYF. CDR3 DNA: TGTGCCAGCAGCTCCCAACGGGGAATCACAGATACGCAGTATTTT.

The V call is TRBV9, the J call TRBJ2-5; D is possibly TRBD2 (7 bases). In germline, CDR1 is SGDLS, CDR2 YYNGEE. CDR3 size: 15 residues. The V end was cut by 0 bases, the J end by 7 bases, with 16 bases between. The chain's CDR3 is CASSVESGGGGTQYF. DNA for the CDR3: TGTGCCAGCAGCGTAGAAAGTGGCGGGGGCGGGACCCAGTACTTC. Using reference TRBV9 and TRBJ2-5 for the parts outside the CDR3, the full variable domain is DSGVTQTPKHLITATGQRVTLRCSPRSGDLSVYWYQQSLDQGLQFLIQYYNGEERAKGNILERFSAQQFPDLHSELNLSSLELGDSALYFCASSVESGGGGTQYFGPGTRLLVL.

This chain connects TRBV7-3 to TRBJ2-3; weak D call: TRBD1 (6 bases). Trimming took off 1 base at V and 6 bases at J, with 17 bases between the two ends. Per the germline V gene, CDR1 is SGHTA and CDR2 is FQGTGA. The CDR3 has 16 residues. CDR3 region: CASSLIGGKGLDTQYF. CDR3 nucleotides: TGTGCCAGCAGCTTAATAGGGGGTAAGGGCTTGGATACGCAGTATTTT.

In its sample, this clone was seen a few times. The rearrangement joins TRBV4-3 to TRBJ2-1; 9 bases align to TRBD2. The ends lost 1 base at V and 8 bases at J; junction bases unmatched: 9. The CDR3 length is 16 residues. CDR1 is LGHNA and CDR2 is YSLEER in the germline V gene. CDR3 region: CASSQGWFAGGHEQFF. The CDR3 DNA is TGCGCCAGCAGCCAAGGGTGGTTTGCGGGGGGGCATGAGCAGTTCTTC.

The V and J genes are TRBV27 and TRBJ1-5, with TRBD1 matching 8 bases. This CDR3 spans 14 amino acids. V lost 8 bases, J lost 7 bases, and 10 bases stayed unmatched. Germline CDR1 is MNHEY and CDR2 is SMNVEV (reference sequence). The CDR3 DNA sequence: TGTGCCAGCCATTACAGGGGGAAAGGACAGCCCCAGCATTTT. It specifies CASHYRGKGQPQHF.

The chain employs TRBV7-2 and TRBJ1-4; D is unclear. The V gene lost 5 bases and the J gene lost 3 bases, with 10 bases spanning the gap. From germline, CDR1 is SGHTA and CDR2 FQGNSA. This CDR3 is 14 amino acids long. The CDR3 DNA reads TGTGCCAGCAGCCCCAGTGTTTCTAATGAAAAACTGTTTTTT. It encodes CASSPSVSNEKLFF. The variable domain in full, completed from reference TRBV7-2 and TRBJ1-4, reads GAGVSQSPSNKVTEKGKDVELRCDPISGHTALYWYRQSLGQGLEFLIYFQGNSAPDKSGLPSDRFSAERTGGSVSTLTIQRTQQEDSAVYLCASSPSVSNEKLFFGSGTQLSVL.

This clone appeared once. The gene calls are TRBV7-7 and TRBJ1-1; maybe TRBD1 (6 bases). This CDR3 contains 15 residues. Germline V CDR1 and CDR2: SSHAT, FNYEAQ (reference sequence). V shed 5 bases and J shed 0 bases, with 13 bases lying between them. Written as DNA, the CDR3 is TGTGCCAGCAGCCCACTACAGGGAATGAACACTGAAGCTTTCTTT. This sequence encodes CASSPLQGMNTEAFF.